Here is one T cell receptor beta chain with its context. The sample comes from a study of blood T cell repertoires in COVID-19. Deletions cut 2 bases from V and 1 base from J, with 5 bases between. The CDR3 is made up of 13 amino acids. The V gene's germline CDR1 is KGHSH and CDR2 LQKENI. Libraries were prepared by immunoSEQ multiplex PCR; TCRdb keeps only in-frame clonotypes and omits some of them. The table shows fewer than 150,000 clones, with approximately 84% occurring only once. The chain uses TRBV18 and TRBJ1-1; D gene unclear. Sample: peripheral blood. This TCR was sampled from a human donor in a cohort sampled during active COVID-19. CDR3: CASSPKPNTEAFF. For the CDR3, the DNA is TGTGCCAGCTCACCAAAGCCGAACACTGAAGCTTTCTTT.